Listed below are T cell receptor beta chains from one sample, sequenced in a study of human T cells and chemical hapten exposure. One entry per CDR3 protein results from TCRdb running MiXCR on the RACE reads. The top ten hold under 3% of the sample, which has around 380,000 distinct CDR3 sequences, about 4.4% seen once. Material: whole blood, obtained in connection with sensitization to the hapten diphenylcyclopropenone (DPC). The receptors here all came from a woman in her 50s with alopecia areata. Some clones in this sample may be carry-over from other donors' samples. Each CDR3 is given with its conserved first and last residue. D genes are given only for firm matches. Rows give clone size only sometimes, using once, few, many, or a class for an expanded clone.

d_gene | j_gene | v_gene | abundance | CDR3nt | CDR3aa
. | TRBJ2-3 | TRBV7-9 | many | TGTGCCAGCAGCTTAGGTGGCAGGGATCAAGATACGCAGTATTTT | CASSLGGRDQDTQYF
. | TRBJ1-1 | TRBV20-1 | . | TGCAGTGCTCCTAACCGGGACTTACACACTGAAGCTTTCTTT | CSAPNRDLHTEAFF
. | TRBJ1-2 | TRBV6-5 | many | TGTGCCAGCAGGCGGACGGCTAACTATGGCTACACCTTC | CASRRTANYGYTF
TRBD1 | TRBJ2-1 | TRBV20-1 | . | TGCAGTGCTTATCGCGGACAGGGGGCGGGTGAGCAGTTCTTC | CSAYRGQGAGEQFF
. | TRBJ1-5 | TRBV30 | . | TGTGCCTGGAGTGTAAGGGGGGCTAGGAATCAGCCCCAGCATTTT | CAWSVRGARNQPQHF
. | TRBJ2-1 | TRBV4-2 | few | TGTGCCAGCAGCCTTCAAGGGCGTGGGAGGATTGGATCCTACAATGAGCAGTTCTTC | CASSLQGRGRIGSYNEQFF
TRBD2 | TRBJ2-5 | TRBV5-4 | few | TGTGCCAGCAGCTTACGAGCGGGAGGAGGGGAGACCCAGTACTTC | CASSLRAGGGETQYF
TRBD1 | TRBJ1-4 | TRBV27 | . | TGTGCCAGCAGCGGGACAGGGAATGAAAAACTGTTTTTT | CASSGTGNEKLFF
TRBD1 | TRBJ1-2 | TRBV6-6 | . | TGTGCCAGCAGACGCGCCGGGACAGGGGGGCACTATGGCTACACCTTC | CASRRAGTGGHYGYTF
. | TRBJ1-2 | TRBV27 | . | TGTGCCAGCAGTTTGATGACAGGAGCCGCCTTTAGGGTCTTC | CASSLMTGAAFRVF
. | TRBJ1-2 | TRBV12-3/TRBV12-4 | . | TGTGCCAGCACTCAGACGGATTATGGCTACACCTTC | CASTQTDYGYTF
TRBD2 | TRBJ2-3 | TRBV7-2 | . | TGTGCCAGCAGCTTGGGGACTAGCGGGGCCATCACAGATACGCAGTATTTT | CASSLGTSGAITDTQYF
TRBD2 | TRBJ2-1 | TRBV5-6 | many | TGTGCCAGCAGCTTGATAACTAGCGGGGCTGGTAATGAGCAGTTCTTC | CASSLITSGAGNEQFF
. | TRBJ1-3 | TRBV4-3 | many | TGCGCCAGCAGTCTCGGATCTACCTCTGGAAACACCATATATTTT | CASSLGSTSGNTIYF
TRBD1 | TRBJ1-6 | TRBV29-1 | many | TGCAGCGTTCCAAACAGGGGGAAAGGTTCACCCCTCCACTTT | CSVPNRGKGSPLHF
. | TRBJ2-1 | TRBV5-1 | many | TGCGCCAGCAGCTTGGGGAGCACTGAGCAGTTCTTC | CASSLGSTEQFF
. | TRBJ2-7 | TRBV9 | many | TGTGCCAGCAGCGTAGATCGTCCCCCCTACGAGCAGTACTTC | CASSVDRPPYEQYF
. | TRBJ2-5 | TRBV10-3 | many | TGTGCCATCAGTGAGCGGTTCCAAGAGACCCAGTACTTC | CAISERFQETQYF
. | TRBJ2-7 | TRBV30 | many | TGTGCCTGGAGTGGAACCTACGAGCAGTACTTC | CAWSGTYEQYF
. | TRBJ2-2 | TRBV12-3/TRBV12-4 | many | TGTGCCAGCAGTTTAGGTAGCAGGAACACCGGGGAGCTGTTTTTT | CASSLGSRNTGELFF